This is a list of T cell receptor beta chains from one sample in a study of blood T cell repertoires in COVID-19. The protocol was immunoSEQ multiplex PCR, while the TCRdb copy is restricted to in-frame clones and leaves out a portion. The data show 200,000 or so clones, with roughly 85% seen just once and approximately 11% held by the top ten. Sequencing used PBMCs or T cells enriched from blood (not recorded which). The origin of the receptors is a man aged 25 to 40 who had recovered from COVID-19. Each CDR3 is given with its conserved first and last residue. Fields, in order: clone size, J gene, D gene, V gene, CDR3 protein, CDR3 DNA. D genes are given only for firm matches. Not all rows give a size; the values are once, few, many and, for expanded clones, a class.

- TRBJ1-2 - TRBV11-2 CASSTTSGVTYGYTF TGTGCCAGCAGCACCACCTCAGGGGTCACCTATGGCTACACCTTC
- TRBJ2-1 - TRBV5-1 CASSFRPGNEQFF TGCGCCAGCAGCTTTCGCCCGGGCAATGAGCAGTTCTTC
- TRBJ2-3 TRBD2 TRBV5-1 CASSWGLSGRNQGDTQYF TGCGCCAGCAGCTGGGGGTTGAGCGGGAGAAACCAGGGAGATACGCAGTATTTT
- TRBJ2-7 - TRBV7-8 CASSLATEQYF TGTGCCAGCAGCTTAGCGACAGAGCAGTACTTC
- TRBJ1-2 - TRBV4-1 CASSQAGDNYGYTF TGCGCCAGCAGCCAAGCGGGGGATAACTATGGCTACACCTTC
few TRBJ2-2 TRBD2 TRBV3-1/TRBV3-2 CASSQGLAGNTGELFF TGTGCCAGCAGCCAAGGGCTAGCGGGTAACACCGGGGAGCTGTTTTTT
- TRBJ1-3 - TRBV3-1/TRBV3-2 CASSQDTPDSLHTIYF TGTGCCAGCAGCCAAGATACCCCGGACAGTCTCCACACCATATATTTT
- TRBJ1-1 - TRBV27 CASSGVGGVGTEAFF TGTGCCAGCAGTGGGGTGGGGGGAGTCGGCACTGAAGCTTTCTTT
- TRBJ1-1 TRBD1 TRBV28 CASSPGQAGGAFF TGTGCCAGCAGTCCTGGACAGGCGGGGGGAGCTTTCTTT
- TRBJ2-5 TRBD2 TRBV5-1 CASSFNLAGKETQYF TGCGCCAGCAGCTTCAATCTAGCGGGAAAGGAGACCCAGTACTTC
- TRBJ2-4 - TRBV30 CAWSVGVRGNIQYF TGTGCCTGGAGTGTAGGGGTCAGGGGAAACATTCAGTACTTC
- TRBJ2-1 - TRBV11-2 CASSLRQSEQFF TGTGCCAGCAGCTTACGACAATCCGAGCAGTTCTTC
- TRBJ2-7 - TRBV15 CATSGLMGEKANEQYF TGTGCCACCAGCGGTCTCATGGGCGAGAAGGCCAACGAGCAGTACTTC
- TRBJ1-4 TRBD1 TRBV5-6 CASSRDREEEKLFF TGTGCCAGCAGCCGGGACAGAGAAGAGGAAAAACTGTTTTTT
- TRBJ2-3 - TRBV4-1 CASSQDYGARSDTQYF TGCGCCAGCAGCCAAGATTACGGAGCGCGTTCAGATACGCAGTATTTT
- TRBJ1-1 - TRBV28 CASSLLGGANTEAFF TGTGCCAGCAGTTTATTGGGGGGGGCAAACACTGAAGCTTTCTTT
- TRBJ2-1 - TRBV2 CASSDPFPDEQFF TGTGCCAGCAGTGACCCCTTCCCCGATGAGCAGTTCTTC
- TRBJ2-2 - TRBV4-3 CASSQVGRGRNTGELFF TGCGCCAGCAGCCAAGTGGGGCGGGGTCGAAACACCGGGGAGCTGTTTTTT
- TRBJ1-2 TRBD1 TRBV27 CACLRGDGYTF TGTGCCTGCCTCAGGGGGGATGGCTACACCTTC
- TRBJ2-1 TRBD2 TRBV10-1 CASSDGVAGYNEQFF TGCGCCAGCAGTGACGGGGTAGCGGGGTACAATGAGCAGTTCTTC
few TRBJ2-7 TRBD2 TRBV9 CASSAASGRASEQYF TGTGCCAGCAGCGCAGCTAGCGGGAGGGCCTCTGAGCAGTACTTC
- TRBJ2-1 TRBD2 TRBV11-2 CASTGTSGSHEQFF TGTGCCAGCACAGGGACTAGCGGGAGCCATGAGCAGTTCTTC
- TRBJ2-3 - TRBV5-4 CASSLAGTHLF TGTGCCAGCAGCTTGGCCGGGACACACCTTTTT
- TRBJ1-1 - TRBV28 CASSSPPPGNTEAFF TGTGCCAGCAGTTCACCCCCCCCCGGGAACACTGAAGCTTTCTTT
- TRBJ1-3 - TRBV6-6 CASSYAGARGNTIYF TGTGCCAGCAGTTACGCGGGGGCAAGAGGAAACACCATATATTTT
many TRBJ2-5 - TRBV5-1 CASRDNSGLQETQYF TGCGCCAGCAGGGATAATAGCGGACTGCAAGAGACCCAGTACTTC
- TRBJ2-1 TRBD2 TRBV5-1 CASTAGGAYNEQFF TGCGCCAGCACCGCGGGAGGGGCCTACAATGAGCAGTTCTTC
- TRBJ2-1 TRBD2 TRBV14 CASSLGTSYILDEQFF TGTGCCAGCAGCCTTGGGACTAGTTATATTCTCGATGAGCAGTTCTTC
- TRBJ2-2 - TRBV19 CASSIIPGPNTGELFF TGTGCCAGTAGTATTATCCCAGGCCCAAACACCGGGGAGCTGTTTTTT
- TRBJ1-2 - TRBV5-4 CASSQQTAGATYGYTF TGTGCCAGCAGTCAGCAGACAGCCGGTGCCACATATGGCTACACCTTC
- TRBJ1-4 - TRBV4-2 CASSRLGLNEKLFF TGTGCCAGCAGCCGGTTGGGGCTGAATGAAAAACTGTTTTTT
- TRBJ1-2 TRBD1 TRBV2 CASSLDREDYGYTF TGTGCCAGCAGTCTAGACAGGGAAGACTATGGCTACACCTTC
- TRBJ1-1 - TRBV29-1 CSAGLYTEAFF TGCAGCGCCGGACTCTACACTGAAGCTTTCTTT
- TRBJ2-3 - TRBV9 CASSRRDSTGADTQYF TGTGCCAGCAGCCGCAGGGACTCAACAGGGGCAGATACGCAGTATTTT
- TRBJ1-2 TRBD1 TRBV19 CASIAGGQGPFGYGYTF TGTGCCAGTATCGCCGGGGGACAGGGCCCTTTTGGGTATGGCTACACCTTC
- TRBJ1-6 - TRBV4-3 CASSQGVTRDNSPLHF TGCGCCAGCAGCCAAGGCGTCACTCGGGATAATTCACCCCTCCACTTT
- TRBJ2-5 TRBD1 TRBV5-6 CASSSGTGDSQETQYF TGTGCCAGCAGCAGTGGGACAGGGGATAGTCAAGAGACCCAGTACTTC
once TRBJ1-5 - TRBV7-9 CASRAGDNQPQHF TGTGCCAGCAGGGCAGGGGATAATCAGCCCCAGCATTTT